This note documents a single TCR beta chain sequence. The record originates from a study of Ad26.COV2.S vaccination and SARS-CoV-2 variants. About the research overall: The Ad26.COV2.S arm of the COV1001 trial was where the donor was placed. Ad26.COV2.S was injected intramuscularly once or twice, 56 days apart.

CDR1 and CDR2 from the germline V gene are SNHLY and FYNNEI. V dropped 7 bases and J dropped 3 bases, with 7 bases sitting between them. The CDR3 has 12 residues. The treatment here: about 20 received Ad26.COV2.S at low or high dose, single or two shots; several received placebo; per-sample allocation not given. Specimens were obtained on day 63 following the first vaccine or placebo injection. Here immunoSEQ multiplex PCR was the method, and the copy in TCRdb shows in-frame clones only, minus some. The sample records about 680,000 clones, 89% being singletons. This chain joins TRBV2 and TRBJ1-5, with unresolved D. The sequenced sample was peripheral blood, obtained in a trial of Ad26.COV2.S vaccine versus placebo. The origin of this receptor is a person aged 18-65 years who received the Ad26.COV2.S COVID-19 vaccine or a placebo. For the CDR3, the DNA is TGTGCCAGCACCCAGGACAATCAGCCCCAGCATTTT. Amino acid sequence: CASTQDNQPQHF.